Listed here are 15 T cell receptor beta chains from one sample, sequenced in a study of cytomegalovirus exposure and HLA in healthy donors. The PCR made use of 60 Vbeta and 13 Jbeta primers. The data were produced by immunoSEQ multiplex PCR, yet TCRdb's version contains in-frame clones alone and is incomplete. The table shows 140,000 or so clones, with around 74% occurring only once. The sample consisted of PBMCs. These receptor sequences come from a man aged 18 to 30 in good health and CMV-seropositive.

The CDR3 protein is CSVESLTSPRANEQFF. Written as DNA, the CDR3 is TGCAGCGTTGAGTCCCTAACTAGCCCCAGGGCGAATGAGCAGTTCTTC. The gene calls are TRBV29-1 and TRBJ2-1; maybe TRBD2 (6 bases). Trimming removed 3 bases from V and 7 bases from J, with 22 bases in between. The CDR3 has 16 residues. Germline CDR1 is SQVTM and CDR2 is ANQGSEA.

This clone has only one observation. The germline gene is not matched at one end of the junction; a read error may be the cause. The rearrangement uses TRBV7-3 and TRBJ2-7; possibly TRBD1 for D (8 bases). CDR3 length: 15 residues. CDR1 and CDR2 from the germline V gene are SGHTA and FQGTGA. The CDR3 loop is CASSLTGGDRYEQYF. CDR3 DNA sequence: TGTGCCAGCAGCCTAACAGGGGGGGACCGCTACGAGCAGTACTTC.

V usage is TRBV5-1 and J usage is TRBJ2-1, with a weak D call TRBD1 (6 bases). Trimming removed 2 bases at V and 5 bases at J, with 11 bases between. The germline gives CDR1 SGHRS, CDR2 YFSETQ. The CDR3 spans 14 residues. This CDR3 reads CASSFTGWDNEQFF. Written as DNA, the CDR3 is TGCGCCAGCAGCTTCACAGGGTGGGACAATGAGCAGTTCTTC.

The J gene is TRBJ2-1, the V gene TRBV15, with D unclear. Trimming left V 0 bases short and J 8 bases short, with 8 bases between. Germline CDR1 is LNHNV and CDR2 is YYDKDF (reference sequence). This CDR3 has 13 residues. The CDR3, as DNA: TGTGCCACCAGCAGAGAACTAACCGATGAGCAGTTCTTC. Translation: CATSRELTDEQFF. Full variable domain (missing parts from reference TRBV15 and TRBJ2-1): DAMVIQNPRYQVTQFGKPVTLSCSQTLNHNVMYWYQQKSSQAPKLLFHYYDKDFNNEADTPDNFQSRRPNTSFCFLDIRSPGLGDTAMYLCATSRELTDEQFFGPGTRLTVL.

The rearrangement joins TRBV5-4 to TRBJ1-2, with D possibly matching TRBD1 (5 bases). With 1 base removed from V and 4 bases from J, the gap between germline ends came to 11 bases. Per the germline V gene, CDR1 is SGHNT and CDR2 is YYREEE (reference sequence). This CDR3 has 14 amino acids. CDR3 sequence (DNA): TGTGCCAGCAGCTTGAGTACAGGTCCCTATGGCTACACCTTC. This translates into CASSLSTGPYGYTF.

Note on this clone: Different DNA sequences within this sample yield the same CDR3. This chain links TRBV5-6 with TRBJ2-1; tentative D call: TRBD1 (6 bases). This CDR3 is built from 16 residues. Trimming cost V 4 bases and J 7 bases, with 21 bases left between them. Germline V gives CDR1 SGHDT, CDR2 YYEEEE. The CDR3 is CASSLLGRGPGNEQFF. The CDR3 DNA reads TGTGCCAGCAGCCTTCTGGGCAGGGGTCCGGGGAATGAGCAGTTCTTC.

This clone has a handful of counts. The V and J genes are TRBV7-9 and TRBJ1-1; D is undetermined. The V gene lost 2 bases and the J gene lost 11 bases, with 12 bases spanning the gap. The CDR3 covers 12 residues. The germline CDR1 and CDR2 sequences are SEHNR and FQNEAQ (reference sequence). The CDR3 spells CASSLRPGEAFF. CDR3 DNA: TGTGCCAGCAGCTTACGTCCCGGGGAGGCTTTCTTT.

The rearrangement links TRBV19 to TRBJ1-2; D call uncertain. The length of the CDR3 is 12 residues. The ends were cut back, 4 bases at V and 4 bases at J, with 7 bases in the middle. The V gene's germline CDR1 is LNHDA and CDR2 SQIVND (reference sequence). Written as DNA, the CDR3 is TGTGCCAGTAGTAGCCGGAGCTATGGCTACACCTTC. The encoded protein is CASSSRSYGYTF.

CDR3: CASSTSGVSPEQYF. In DNA, the CDR3 is TGTGCCAGCAGCACCAGCGGAGTGAGTCCCGAGCAGTACTTC. The genes are TRBV11-3 and TRBJ2-7; D is possibly TRBD2 (5 bases). Trimming pared 5 bases from V and 6 bases from J, leaving 17 bases between. CDR3 length equals 14 residues. Germline values: CDR1 SGHNT, CDR2 YENEEA.

This sequence joins TRBV11-2 and TRBJ2-7; TRBD1 matches at 11 bases. CDR3 size: 15 residues. With V trimmed by 4 bases and J by 6 bases, 8 bases remained unmatched. Looked up from germline, CDR1 is SGHAT and CDR2 is FQNNGV. CDR3 bases: TGTGCCAGCAGCTACCGGACAGGGGGCTTTGGCGAGCAGTACTTC. Translating it yields CASSYRTGGFGEQYF.

The chain uses TRBV7-3 and TRBJ1-5, with D unclear. This CDR3 spans 13 amino acids. In germline, CDR1 is SGHTA, CDR2 FQGTGA. V was shortened by 2 bases and J by 4 bases, with 6 bases between the two germline ends. CDR3 region: CASSLSANQPQHF. As DNA, the CDR3 is TGTGCCAGCAGCTTATCCGCGAATCAGCCCCAGCATTTT.

The chain is built from TRBV28 and TRBJ2-5, with D unresolved. With 1 base removed from V and 0 bases from J, the gap between germline ends came to 9 bases. Germline V gene data show CDR1 as MDHEN and CDR2 as SYDVKM. This CDR3 is built from 15 residues. Written as DNA, the CDR3 is TGTGCCAGCAGTTTATCCACTTCGTACCAAGAGACCCAGTACTTC. It yields the protein CASSLSTSYQETQYF.

The chain combines TRBV19 with TRBJ2-3, with 9 bases fitting TRBD1. Losses at the gene ends were 6 bases for V and 5 bases for J; bases not matched to a gene: 3. There are 13 residues in the CDR3. Germline V lookup: CDR1 LNHDA, CDR2 SQIVND (reference sequence). The DNA of the CDR3 is TGTGCCAGTAGCATGGACAGGGGAGATACGCAGTATTTT. It encodes CASSMDRGDTQYF.

This sequence joins TRBV7-9 and TRBJ1-6; D uncertain. The V gene lost 5 bases and the J gene lost 0 bases, with 8 bases spanning the gap. Germline V gene lookup returns CDR1 SEHNR and CDR2 FQNEAQ (reference sequence). The CDR3 has 15 amino acids. For the CDR3, the DNA is TGTGCCAGCAGCCCGGGGAGCTCCTATAATTCACCCCTCCACTTT. Translated, it gives CASSPGSSYNSPLHF.

The J gene is TRBJ2-7, the V gene TRBV5-1; 7 positions agree with TRBD1. J was trimmed by 11 bases and V by 6 bases; bases with no gene match: 14. The germline V gene has CDR1 SGHRS and CDR2 YFSETQ. The CDR3 has 13 amino acids. CDR3 protein: CASTGTPEGAEYF. Written as DNA, the CDR3 is TGCGCCAGCACCGGGACGCCCGAGGGGGCCGAGTACTTC.